This T cell receptor beta chain was identified during a study of T cells in Graves' hyperthyroidism and ophthalmopathy (dated by TCRdb to about 2019). In the study overall: Peripheral blood was sampled at the time of initial diagnosis, prior to any treatment. In addition, the study compared T-cell repertoires in thyroid tissue and in blood from several Graves' hyperthyroidism patients. Once sampling was done, hyperthyroidism patients were given methimazole at a starting dose of 30 mg daily, whereas ophthalmopathy patients were given high-dose intravenous methylprednisolone. Prospective prediction of ophthalmopathy was tested in an independent validation cohort consisting of some 19 hyperthyroidism patients and approximately 16 patients who later progressed to ophthalmopathy. The roughly 90 discovery patients were divided at random into training and test sets in a 7:3 ratio. To identify TCR V-J signatures that set the groups apart, the researchers used a discovery cohort of 100 patients, made up of 40 to 45 with Graves' ophthalmopathy and some 58 with stable Graves' hyperthyroidism. The paper describes TCR Vbeta CDR3 sequencing of 120 to 150 peripheral blood samples, made up of 43 ophthalmopathy patients, roughly 72 hyperthyroidism patients and around 17 progressor patients. General findings and caveats noted by the study authors: During validation, the model predicted progression to ophthalmopathy a median of approximately 6.5 months ahead of onset, with 60% to 71% sensitivity and more than 72% specificity. Sample size was not statistically predetermined, and blinding of investigators to group allocation was not performed. Most expanded thyroid clonotypes (frequency above 0.001) were also detected in blood, a finding suggesting that blood repertoires may reflect thyroid immune responses. Ophthalmopathy was separated from stable hyperthyroidism by a 13 V-J signature model, with 87.88% sensitivity and about 81% specificity obtained in cross-validation and 80%/75% obtained in testing.

Hyperthyroidism patients were newly diagnosed, had a disease duration of under 2 months, and were aged 18 to 65 years. Exclusion was applied to patients with uncontrolled infections, other autoimmune diseases, pregnancy or lactation. Diagnoses were based on clinical symptoms, serum thyroxine and TRAb, thyroid ultrasound and orbital computed tomography. Blood from progressor patients was collected at the time of first diagnosis with hyperthyroidism, before any ophthalmopathy symptoms had appeared. PBMCs were separated from 7.5 to 10 ml of fresh peripheral blood using Ficoll-Paque density gradient centrifugation. Patients classed as progressors first received a Graves' hyperthyroidism diagnosis and then went on to develop ophthalmopathy during follow-up. Total RNA was extracted using Trizol reagent, and RNA quality was assessed on an Agilent 2100 Bioanalyzer. The CDR3 starts with the cysteine, ends with the phenylalanine, and has 15 residues. Only CDR3 DNA remains: 45 bases, in frame from the first base. As encoded in the germline V gene (reference sequence), CDR1 is DFQATT while CDR2 is SNEGSKA. Relative to germline, V is missing 2 bases and J is missing 4 bases, with 6 bases of the junction outside any gene match.

This clonotype was picked up a small number of times. Its antigen target is currently unknown. No clone much larger than this one lies a single base away; base qualities are absent. Amplification of TCR beta CDR3 regions was carried out from RNA transcripts. The TCR CDR3 was subjected to a first round of RT-PCR using the HTBI primer set and the Qiagen OneStep RT-PCR kit. A second multiplex PCR round built the libraries, followed by size selection and purification. Libraries were sequenced paired-end with 100 bp reads on an Illumina HiSeq2000. In the original analysis: SOAPnuke was used to process the raw data, throwing out any read that contained adapters or uncalled bases, had a mean Phred below 15, or lacked an exact constant-primer or identifier match. High-quality paired reads were merged with COPE v1.2.5, and unique nucleotide sequences were defined as clonotypes. Clonotypes were aligned to IMGT TRBV, TRBD and TRBJ reference segments using MiTCR v1.1. Analysis was restricted to V-J combinations with a frequency above 0.0001, which covered just over 98% of repertoires. A TCS score was defined as the ratio between F50 (clonal expansion) and ExV (chaos), using BLOSUM62-based TCRdist between CDR3 peptides within each V-J. Welch's t-statistics and random forest reduced roughly 530 V-J features to 13, which were used in a naive Bayes classifier (R e1071). In-frame beta chains were kept once TCRdb had trimmed the public reads at Q25 with fastp and called clones with MiXCR. Every CDR3 protein is listed once, alongside the most common genes and DNA of its rows. TCRdb assigned the V and J calls; the authors' analysis was not used. Across this sample there are about 130,000 distinct CDR3 sequences, with more than 20% seen only once. Together, the top ten hold over 60% of the sample.

This receptor was identified in a woman aged 45-59 years with Graves' hyperthyroidism that later progressed to Graves' ophthalmopathy. The sequence links TRBV20-1 to TRBJ1-5; 9 bases in between match TRBD1. Sequencing was done on a sample of blood. This receptor carries the CDR3 CSARNRDRDNQPQHF. The DNA is as follows: TGCAGTGCTAGAAACCGGGACAGGGATAATCAGCCCCAGCATTTT.